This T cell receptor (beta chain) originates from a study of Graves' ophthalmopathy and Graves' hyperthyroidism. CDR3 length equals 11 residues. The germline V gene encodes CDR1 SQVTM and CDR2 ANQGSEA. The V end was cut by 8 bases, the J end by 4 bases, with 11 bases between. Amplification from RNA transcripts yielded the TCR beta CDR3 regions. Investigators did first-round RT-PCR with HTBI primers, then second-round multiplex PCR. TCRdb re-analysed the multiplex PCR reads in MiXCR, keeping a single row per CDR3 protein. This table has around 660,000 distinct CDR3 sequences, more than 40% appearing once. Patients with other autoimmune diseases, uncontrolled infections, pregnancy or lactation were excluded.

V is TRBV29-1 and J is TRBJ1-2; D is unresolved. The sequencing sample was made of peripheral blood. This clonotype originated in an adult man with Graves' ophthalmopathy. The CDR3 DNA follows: TGCAGCTATAAGGGAACCTATGGCTACACCTTC. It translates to CSYKGTYGYTF.